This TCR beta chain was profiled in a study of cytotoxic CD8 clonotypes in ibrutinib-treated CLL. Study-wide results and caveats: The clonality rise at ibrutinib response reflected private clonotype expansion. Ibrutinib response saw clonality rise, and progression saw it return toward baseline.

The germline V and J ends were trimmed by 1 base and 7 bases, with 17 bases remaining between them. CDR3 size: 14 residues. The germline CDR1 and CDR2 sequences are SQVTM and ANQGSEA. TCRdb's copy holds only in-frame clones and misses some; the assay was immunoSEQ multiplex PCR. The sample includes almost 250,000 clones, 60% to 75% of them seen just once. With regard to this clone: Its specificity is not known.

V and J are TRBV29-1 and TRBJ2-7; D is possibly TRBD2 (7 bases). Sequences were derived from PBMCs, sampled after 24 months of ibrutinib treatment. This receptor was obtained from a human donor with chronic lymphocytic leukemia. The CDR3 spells CSVEGGGRGGEQYF. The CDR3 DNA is TGCAGCGTTGAAGGGGGGGGCAGGGGCGGAGAGCAGTACTTC.